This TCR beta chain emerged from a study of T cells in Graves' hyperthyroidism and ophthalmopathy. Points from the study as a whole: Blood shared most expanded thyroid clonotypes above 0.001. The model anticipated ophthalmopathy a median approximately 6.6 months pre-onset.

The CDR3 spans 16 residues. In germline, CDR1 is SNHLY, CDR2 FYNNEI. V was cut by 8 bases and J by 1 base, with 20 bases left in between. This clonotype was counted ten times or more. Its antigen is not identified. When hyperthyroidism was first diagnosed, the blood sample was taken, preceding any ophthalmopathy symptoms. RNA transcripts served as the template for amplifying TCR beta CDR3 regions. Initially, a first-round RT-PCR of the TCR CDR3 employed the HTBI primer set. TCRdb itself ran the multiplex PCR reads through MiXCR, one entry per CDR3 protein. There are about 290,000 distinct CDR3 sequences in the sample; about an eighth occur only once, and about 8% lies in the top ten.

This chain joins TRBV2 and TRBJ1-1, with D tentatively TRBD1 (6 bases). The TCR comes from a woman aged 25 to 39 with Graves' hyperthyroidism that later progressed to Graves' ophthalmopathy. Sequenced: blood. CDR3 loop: CASCDRQPIGNTEAFF. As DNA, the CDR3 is TGTGCCAGCTGCGACAGGCAACCCATAGGGAACACTGAAGCTTTCTTT.